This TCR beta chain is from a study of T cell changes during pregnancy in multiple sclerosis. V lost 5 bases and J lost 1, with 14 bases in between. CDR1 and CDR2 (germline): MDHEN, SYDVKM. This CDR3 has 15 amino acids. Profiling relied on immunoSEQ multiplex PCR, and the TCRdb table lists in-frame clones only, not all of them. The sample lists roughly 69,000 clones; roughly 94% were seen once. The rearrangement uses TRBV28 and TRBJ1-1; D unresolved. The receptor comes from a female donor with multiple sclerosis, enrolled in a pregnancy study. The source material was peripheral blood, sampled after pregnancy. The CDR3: CASSPHSLGNTEAFF. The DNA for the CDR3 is TGTGCCAGCAGTCCGCACTCACTCGGGAACACTGAAGCTTTCTTT.